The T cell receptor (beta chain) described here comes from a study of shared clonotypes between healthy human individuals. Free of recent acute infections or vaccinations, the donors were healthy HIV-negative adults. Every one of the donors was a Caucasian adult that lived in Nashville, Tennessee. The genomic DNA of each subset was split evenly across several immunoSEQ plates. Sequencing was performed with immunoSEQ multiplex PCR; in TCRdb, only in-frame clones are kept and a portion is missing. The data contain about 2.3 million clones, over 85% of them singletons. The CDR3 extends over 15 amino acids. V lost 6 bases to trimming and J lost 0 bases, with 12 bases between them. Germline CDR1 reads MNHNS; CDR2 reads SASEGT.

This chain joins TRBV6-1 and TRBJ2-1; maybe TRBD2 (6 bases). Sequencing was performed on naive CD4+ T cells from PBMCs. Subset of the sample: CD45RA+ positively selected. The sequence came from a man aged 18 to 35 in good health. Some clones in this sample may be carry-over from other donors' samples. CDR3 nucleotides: TGTGCCAGCAGCCTAGCGCTTAGCTCCTACAATGAGCAGTTCTTC. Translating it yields CASSLALSSYNEQFF.